The entry that follows covers one TCR beta chain sequence. This clone's antigen is unknown. The input lacks base qualities; no much larger clone sits a single base away. Sorting staining used anti-CD3, anti-CD4, anti-CD8 and a Vbeta20 antibody from the IOTest Beta Mark kit on a FACSAria III, with purity above 99%. Peripheral blood was collected in sodium heparin tubes and mononuclear cells were isolated by Ficoll-Paque PLUS density gradient centrifugation. Before TCRbeta deep sequencing, the CD4+ Vbeta20+, CD4+ Vbeta20-, and CD8+ T cell fractions were FACS-sorted. Genomic DNA was isolated and then used for the TCRbeta deep sequencing. TCRbeta CDR3 sequencing and initial data processing were performed as a commercial service with the immunoSEQ assay. From the authors' description of their analysis: Reads were demultiplexed, adapter and primer sequences were removed, similar clones were merged by frequency-ratio clustering, and V, D, J genes were annotated with IMGT. Entries here come from immuneACCESS through TCRdb and include only in-frame sequences with V and J called. Some clones fail to appear in such tables; in the studies checked, an unresolved V gene covers under half of the shortfall, and the cause of the remainder is unknown. V, J and clone size reflect that table, while D and trimming were determined from the DNA. The table for this sample lists under 800 clones; 82% of them were counted only once. The top ten hold about 70% of the sample.

This sample stems from a study of somatic mutations in T cells in chronic GVHD (TCRdb year 2020). Looking up the germline V gene (reference sequence) yields CDR1 GTSNPN and CDR2 SVGIG. The CDR3 measures 14 amino acids from cysteine to phenylalanine. The read is trimmed to its CDR3 DNA, 42 bases read in frame from base 1. This TCR was sampled from a male patient between 45 and 59 years old with chronic graft-versus-host disease. After a transplant, the donor of the graft may account for some T cells. Sequencing input: Vbeta20-positive CD4+ T cells from blood. The sample's cell subset or site label, in plain terms: CD4+ T cells sorted for TCR Vbeta20 (TRBV30-01) positivity by flow cytometry. This receptor chain uses TRBV30 and TRBJ2-5; the D gene identity is not certain. The assigned J gene may be wrong: the sequence end matches TRBJ2-7 better. The CDR3 protein is CAWSPGKRNYEQYF. The DNA reads as follows: TGTGCCTGGAGTCCGGGTAAGAGAAACTACGAGCAGTACTTC.